The 22 T cell receptor beta chains reported below all come from one sample, sequenced in a study of lymphopenia after photon versus proton radiotherapy. Repertoires were generated with immunoSEQ multiplex PCR, while TCRdb's copy carries only in-frame clones and drops some. The sample lists some 70,000 clones, about 87% occurring once. Sample: peripheral blood, taken from a patient treated with proton-based radiotherapy. These receptor sequences come from a man older than 75 with esophageal cancer.

The genes are TRBV19 and TRBJ1-1; D gene ambiguous. The CDR3 loop spans 15 amino acids. Germline V gives CDR1 LNHDA, CDR2 SQIVND (reference sequence). V was shortened by 1 base and J by 5 bases, with 14 bases between the two germline ends. Here the CDR3 DNA reads TGTGCCAGTAGTATAGGAGGCCATGGGGATACTGAAGCTTTCTTT. Encoded protein: CASSIGGHGDTEAFF.

The chain employs TRBV5-1 and TRBJ2-1; 9 bases agree with TRBD2. CDR3 length: 16 residues. V shed 4 bases, J shed 6 bases, and the junction held 11 bases outside the gene matches. From germline, CDR1 is SGHRS and CDR2 YFSETQ. The CDR3 reads CASSPPAGGPGNEQFF. Here the CDR3 DNA reads TGCGCCAGCAGCCCCCCGGCGGGGGGGCCTGGCAATGAGCAGTTCTTC.

J is TRBJ1-2 and V is TRBV2; possible D gene TRBD1, 5 bases. V was cut by 4 bases and J by 4 bases, with 19 bases left in between. Looked up from germline, CDR1 is SNHLY and CDR2 is FYNNEI. The CDR3 length is 16 residues. DNA for the CDR3: TGTGCCAGCAGTGTAATCGGGACGGTAGGCAGCTATGGCTACACCTTC. Amino acids: CASSVIGTVGSYGYTF. The full variable domain, completed using reference TRBV2 and TRBJ1-2, is EPEVTQTPSHQVTQMGQEVILRCVPISNHLYFYWYRQILGQKVEFLVSFYNNEISEKSEIFDDQFSVERPDGSNFTLKIRSTKLEDSAMYFCASSVIGTVGSYGYTFGSGTRLTVV.

The chain is built from TRBV27 and TRBJ1-2; 8 positions match TRBD1. This CDR3 region has 12 residues. The trim removed 10 bases at V and 4 bases at J, leaving 5 bases unmatched. In germline, CDR1 is MNHEY, CDR2 SMNVEV (reference sequence). CDR3 residues: CATTGTGYGYTF. For the CDR3, the DNA is TGTGCCACCACCGGGACAGGCTATGGCTACACCTTC.

V and J are TRBV9 and TRBJ2-2; 7 nucleotides agree with TRBD1. Germline V gene lookup returns CDR1 SGDLS and CDR2 YYNGEE. The CDR3 length is 15 residues. V lost 3 bases, J lost 7 bases, and 9 bases stayed unmatched. CDR3 DNA sequence: TGTGCCAGCAGCGGAGGGACAGTTTCGGACGGGGAGCTGTTTTTT. This encodes CASSGGTVSDGELFF.

V is TRBV30 and J is TRBJ1-4; TRBD1 matches 9 bases. There are 14 residues in the CDR3. The germline gives CDR1 GTSNPN, CDR2 SVGIG (reference sequence). J was trimmed by 5 bases and V by 3 bases; bases with no gene match: 4. CDR3 amino acids: CAWRGQGGNEKLFF. The DNA of the CDR3 is TGTGCCTGGAGGGGACAGGGCGGGAATGAAAAACTGTTTTTT.

This sequence joins TRBV4-1 and TRBJ2-2; 7 bases are shared with TRBD1. V shed 3 bases, J shed 3 bases, and the junction held 13 bases outside the gene matches. This CDR3 has 18 residues. Germline-derived CDR1 and CDR2 are MGHRA and YSYEKL. The CDR3 reads CASSQKSEGAADTGELFF. DNA for the CDR3: TGCGCCAGCAGCCAGAAGAGTGAGGGGGCGGCCGACACCGGGGAGCTGTTTTTT.

With regard to this clone: Other DNA sequences within the sample encode an identical CDR3. The chain is built from TRBV11-3 and TRBJ1-1; D remains unclear. Germline V gene lookup returns CDR1 SGHNT and CDR2 YENEEA. The CDR3 covers 13 residues. The ends were cut back, 5 bases at V and 1 base at J, with 8 bases in the middle. CDR3 in amino acids: CASSRGRNTEAFF. For the CDR3, the DNA is TGTGCCAGCAGCCGAGGGAGGAACACTGAAGCTTTCTTT.

J is TRBJ1-1 and V is TRBV4-2; TRBD1 matches at 10 bases. This CDR3 has 15 residues. The ends lost 4 bases at V and 5 bases at J; junction bases unmatched: 7. Germline V lookup: CDR1 LGHNA, CDR2 YNFKEQ. The CDR3 reads CASSLGTGETTEAFF. DNA for the CDR3: TGTGCCAGCAGCCTAGGGACAGGGGAAACTACTGAAGCTTTCTTT.

This clone has a handful of counts. For the CDR3, the DNA is TGTGCTAGTGGCCCGACAGGGACGTTTCAAAACTATGGCTACACCTTC. Protein: CASGPTGTFQNYGYTF. V usage is TRBV12-5 and J usage is TRBJ1-2, with TRBD1 identical over 7 bases. The length of the CDR3 is 16 residues. Germline lookup yields CDR1 LGHNT and CDR2 FRNRAP. V lost 6 bases to trimming and J lost 2 bases; unmatched junction nucleotides: 12.

J is TRBJ1-1 and V is TRBV7-9; D is perhaps TRBD1 (5 bases). This CDR3 is 14 amino acids long. The V end was cut by 3 bases, the J end by 5 bases, with 13 bases between. The germline gives CDR1 SEHNR, CDR2 FQNEAQ (reference sequence). CDR3 sequence (DNA): TGTGCCAGCAGCTTGGGCAGGGATGAGACTGAAGCTTTCTTT. Its translation: CASSLGRDETEAFF.

The CDR3 is CASSVDQEVADTQYF. The CDR3 nucleotides are TGTGCCAGCAGCGTAGATCAGGAAGTCGCAGATACGCAGTATTTT. This sequence joins TRBV9 and TRBJ2-3; the D is unclear. In germline, CDR1 is SGDLS, CDR2 YYNGEE. This CDR3 comprises 15 residues. The V end lost 0 bases, the J end lost 4 bases, and 12 bases lay between the germline ends.

V is TRBV6-1 and J is TRBJ1-5; D is perhaps TRBD1 (6 bases). V was shortened by 2 bases and J by 8 bases, with 13 bases between the two germline ends. The germline V gene encodes CDR1 MNHNS and CDR2 SASEGT. The CDR3 has 14 amino acids. The CDR3 spells CASSEQTGREPQHF. CDR3 nucleotides: TGTGCCAGCAGTGAACAAACAGGGAGGGAGCCCCAGCATTTT.

This sequence joins TRBV2 and TRBJ1-5; no reliable D call. Germline V lookup: CDR1 SNHLY, CDR2 FYNNEI. The ends were cut back, 11 bases at V and 4 bases at J, with 21 bases in the middle. This CDR3 comprises 15 residues. Here the CDR3 DNA reads TGTGCCGGAAAAACAGAGCCCTATCCAAATCAGCCCCAGCATTTT. It translates to CAGKTEPYPNQPQHF.

J is TRBJ1-5 and V is TRBV6-1; no firm D call. Trimming took off 4 bases at V and 5 bases at J, with 9 bases between the two ends. This CDR3 is 13 amino acids long. Germline values: CDR1 MNHNS, CDR2 SASEGT. CDR3 bases: TGTGCCAGCAGTGCGGGGTGGGATCAGCCCCAGCATTTT. Protein product: CASSAGWDQPQHF.

The J gene is TRBJ1-2, the V gene TRBV19; a weak D match, TRBD1 (5 bases). The CDR3 sequence is 15 residues long. The ends were cut back, 3 bases at V and 5 bases at J, with 16 bases in the middle. Germline V gene data show CDR1 as LNHDA and CDR2 as SQIVND (reference sequence). This chain's CDR3 is CASSIQWGREYGYTF. Here the CDR3 DNA reads TGTGCCAGTAGTATTCAGTGGGGCAGGGAGTATGGCTACACCTTC.

This CDR3 is CASRSGGTNEKLFF. CDR3 coding DNA: TGTGCCAGCAGGAGCGGTGGCACTAATGAAAAACTGTTTTTT. The rearrangement uses TRBV7-9 and TRBJ1-4; no clear D gene. This CDR3 is 14 amino acids long. Between the trimmed V and J ends, which lost 6 bases and 2 bases, there was a span of 10 bases. In germline, CDR1 is SEHNR, CDR2 FQNEAQ (reference sequence). Supplemented by reference TRBV7-9 and TRBJ1-4, the full variable domain reads DTGVSQNPRHKITKRGQNVTFRCDPISEHNRLYWYRQTLGQGPEFLTYFQNEAQLEKSRLLSDRFSAERPKGSFSTLEIQRTEQGDSAMYLCASRSGGTNEKLFFGSGTQLSVL.

The chain combines TRBV2 with TRBJ1-4, with a possible D match to TRBD1 (6 bases). Per the germline V gene, CDR1 is SNHLY and CDR2 is FYNNEI. This CDR3 spans 14 amino acids. V dropped 1 base and J dropped 5 bases, with 8 bases sitting between them. The CDR3 DNA reads as TGTGCCAGCAGTGAAGGGACAGCAAATGAAAAACTGTTTTTT. Protein: CASSEGTANEKLFF.

The chain links TRBV7-2 to TRBJ1-2, with a tentative D call TRBD1 (5 bases). There are 17 residues in the CDR3. Trimming removed 3 bases at V and 3 bases at J, with 20 bases between. Germline lookup yields CDR1 SGHTA and CDR2 FQGNSA. Here the CDR3 reads CASSFRPGRKTYYGYTF. The CDR3 coding sequence is TGTGCCAGCAGCTTTAGACCGGGACGGAAAACCTACTATGGCTACACCTTC.

The chain uses TRBV5-1 and TRBJ2-2; D possibly corresponds to TRBD1 (5 bases). The V gene's germline CDR1 is SGHRS and CDR2 YFSETQ. V was trimmed by 5 bases and J by 8 bases, leaving 13 bases between them. The CDR3 runs to 13 residues. The CDR3 bases are TGCGCCAGCAGGTCCCAGGGAATGGGGGAGCTGTTTTTT. Protein: CASRSQGMGELFF.

About this clone: One end of the junction does not line up with germline, which may come from a read error. The CDR3 DNA is TGTGCTAGCAGCTCGGCGCCGACAGAAATAAACTATGGCTACACCTTC. Its protein product is CASSSAPTEINYGYTF. This chain links TRBV7-7 with TRBJ1-2; weak D call: TRBD1 (5 bases). Looked up from germline, CDR1 is SSHAT and CDR2 is FNYEAQ (reference sequence). This CDR3 contains 16 residues.

The V and J genes are TRBV7-2 and TRBJ1-2; tentatively, D is TRBD1 (5 bases). V was pared by 1 base and J by 8 bases, with 14 bases between. CDR1 and CDR2 from the germline V gene are SGHTA and FQGNSA. This CDR3 has 14 amino acids. The CDR3: CASSLGGQGAGYTF. The CDR3 nucleotides read TGTGCCAGCAGCTTAGGTGGGCAGGGTGCCGGCTACACCTTC.